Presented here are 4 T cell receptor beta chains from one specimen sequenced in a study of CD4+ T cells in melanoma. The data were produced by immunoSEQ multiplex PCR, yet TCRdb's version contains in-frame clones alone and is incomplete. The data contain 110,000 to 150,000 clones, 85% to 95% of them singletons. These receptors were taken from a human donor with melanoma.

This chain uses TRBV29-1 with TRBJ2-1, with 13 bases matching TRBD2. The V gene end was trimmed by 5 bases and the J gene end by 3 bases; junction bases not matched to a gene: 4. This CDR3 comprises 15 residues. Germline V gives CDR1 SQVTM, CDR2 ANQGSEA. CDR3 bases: TGCAGCGTTCTTGGACTAGCGGGGGTCTACAATGAGCAGTTCTTC. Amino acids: CSVLGLAGVYNEQFF.

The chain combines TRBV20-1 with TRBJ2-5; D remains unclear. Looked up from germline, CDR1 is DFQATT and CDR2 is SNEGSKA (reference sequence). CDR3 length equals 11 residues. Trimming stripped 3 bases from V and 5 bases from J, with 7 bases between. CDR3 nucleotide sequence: TGCAGTGCTAGCCCCCGGGAGACCCAGTACTTC. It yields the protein CSASPRETQYF.

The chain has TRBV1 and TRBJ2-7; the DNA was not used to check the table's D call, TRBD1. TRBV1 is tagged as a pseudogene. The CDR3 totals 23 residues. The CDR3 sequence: CTSSQDVPPPGPPARPSSYEQYF. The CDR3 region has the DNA TGCACCAGCAGCCAAGATGTCCCTCCCCCAGGGCCACCGGCGAGACCGAGCTCCTACGAGCAGTACTTC.

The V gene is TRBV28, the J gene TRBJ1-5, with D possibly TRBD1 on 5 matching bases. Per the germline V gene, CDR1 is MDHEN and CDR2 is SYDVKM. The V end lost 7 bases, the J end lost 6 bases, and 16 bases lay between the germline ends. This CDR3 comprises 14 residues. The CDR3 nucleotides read TGTGCCAGCAATATCCCAGGTGGGGCTCAGCCCCAGCATTTT. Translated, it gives CASNIPGGAQPQHF. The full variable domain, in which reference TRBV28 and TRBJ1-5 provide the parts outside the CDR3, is DVKVTQSSRYLVKRTGEKVFLECVQDMDHENMFWYRQDPGLGLRLIYFSYDVKMKEKGDIPEGYSVSREKKERFSLILESASTNQTSMYLCASNIPGGAQPQHFGDGTRLSIL.